This T cell receptor beta chain originates from a study of T cell responses to AZD1222 COVID-19 vaccine (dated by TCRdb to about 2021). About the full investigation: A total of 230 to 250 trial participants underwent TCR sequencing, of whom around 210 had received two doses of AZD1222 and some 25 had received two doses of the MenACWY control vaccine. Trial participants were enrolled by age into 18-55, 56-69 and 70-plus year subgroups, with roughly 150, 30 and 60 TCR-sequenced participants respectively.

General findings and caveats noted by the study authors: The 56-69-year group was small, and its depth increase did not reach significance, likely because of low power. Participants were mostly white British, with more females than males. The authors suggested clonal diversity may have been underestimated. Conclusions about previously exposed vaccinees are limited because only five or six AZD1222 recipients were SARS-CoV-2 seropositive at baseline. Because no samples from the day 14 peak response were available, repertoires could be characterized only after the peak T cell response. Reportedly, close to half of the unique spike-specific TCRs recognized epitopes lying outside the regions that are mutated in the B.1.351 and B.1.1.7 variants. The vaccine-associated CD4 TCRs covered the entire spike protein, and the dominant responses fell in regions 160-218 and 743-854. After two AZD1222 doses, both the breadth and the depth of spike-specific TCRs were significantly higher than at day 0 and than in MenACWY recipients.

The CDR3 regions of human TCRbeta chains were subjected to immunosequencing. The original methods were these. TCRs in the repertoires were matched against a reference library of SARS-CoV-2-specific TCRs that had been generated with the MIRA antigen-specificity platform. Breadth meant the fraction of unique TCRs that were SARS-CoV-2-associated, whereas depth meant the fraction of total T cells that were SARS-CoV-2-associated. Using the MIRA data, each spike-specific TCR was mapped to the spike region that the TCR reacts to and placed in a CD4 or CD8 class. Log10-transformed breadth and depth values were compared by one-way ANOVA with Sidak's multiple comparisons tests. As stored in TCRdb, this immuneACCESS dataset retains in-frame rearrangements with V and J assigned. A fraction of the clones does not appear; measured against another copy, unresolved V genes explain less than half of the discrepancy, and the remainder lacks a known reason. That table gives V, J and clone size, and the DNA gave D and trimming. The sample table shows about 84,000 clones, and approximately 85% are seen once. 12% of the sample lies in the top ten.

V is cut back by 3 bases and J by 8 bases, with 11 bases in the junction unmatched. The germline V gene (reference sequence) specifies GTSNPN as CDR1 and SVGIG as CDR2. There are 16 amino acids in the CDR3, from cysteine to phenylalanine inclusive. CDR3 DNA is the only sequence kept; it has 48 bases, read in frame from the first base. Comments on this clone: Its binding antigen is unknown. No base quality values were provided; no much bigger clone lies one nucleotide off.

The time point label on this specimen signifies: about 28 days (+/-7) after the second vaccine dose. Because spike-specific TCR depth and breadth did not differ between the two schedules, AZD1222 recipients who got a second dose at roughly 4 weeks were pooled with those who got a second dose at roughly 12 weeks. Samples from vaccinated people were obtained from the UK trials COV001 and COV002, which included a single-blind randomized controlled phase 2/3 trial of AZD1222 (ChAdOx1 nCoV-19) in healthy adults. For TCRbeta chain sequencing, PBMC samples from trial participants were taken at day 0 and at day 28 after the second dose.

The source material was peripheral blood, sampled 28 days after the second AZD1222 dose. The sequence came from an adult who received the AZD1222 COVID-19 vaccine. The chain links TRBV30 with TRBJ1-6, and TRBD1 matches 9 of the central bases. For the CDR3, the sequence is CAWSPSDRGIYSPLHF. At the DNA level, the sequence is TGTGCCTGGAGCCCATCGGACAGGGGAATCTATTCACCCCTCCACTTT.